The entry below gives a single TCR beta chain sequence along with its context. Data came from immunoSEQ multiplex PCR; TCRdb stores just in-frame clones and leaves some out. The sample yields almost 200,000 clones, 80% to 90% seen once. Trimming cost V 5 bases and J 2 bases, with 9 bases left between them. Germline loops: CDR1 SGHVS, CDR2 FQNEAQ. CDR3 length equals 13 residues. This sample was taken from a study of blood T cell repertoires in COVID-19. The genes are TRBV7-8 and TRBJ1-2; a weak D match, TRBD1 (6 bases). The source is a woman in her sixties or seventies with acute or convalescent COVID-19. Sample: peripheral blood. Written as DNA, the CDR3 is TGTGCCAGCAGCAACACAGGGAACTATGGCTACACCTTC. Its protein product is CASSNTGNYGYTF. Combining the CDR3 with reference TRBV7-8 and TRBJ1-2 gives the whole variable domain GAGVSQSPRYKVAKRGQDVALRCDPISGHVSLFWYQQALGQGPEFLTYFQNEAQLDKSGLPSDRFFAERPEGSVSTLKIQRTQQEDSAVYLCASSNTGNYGYTFGSGTRLTVV.